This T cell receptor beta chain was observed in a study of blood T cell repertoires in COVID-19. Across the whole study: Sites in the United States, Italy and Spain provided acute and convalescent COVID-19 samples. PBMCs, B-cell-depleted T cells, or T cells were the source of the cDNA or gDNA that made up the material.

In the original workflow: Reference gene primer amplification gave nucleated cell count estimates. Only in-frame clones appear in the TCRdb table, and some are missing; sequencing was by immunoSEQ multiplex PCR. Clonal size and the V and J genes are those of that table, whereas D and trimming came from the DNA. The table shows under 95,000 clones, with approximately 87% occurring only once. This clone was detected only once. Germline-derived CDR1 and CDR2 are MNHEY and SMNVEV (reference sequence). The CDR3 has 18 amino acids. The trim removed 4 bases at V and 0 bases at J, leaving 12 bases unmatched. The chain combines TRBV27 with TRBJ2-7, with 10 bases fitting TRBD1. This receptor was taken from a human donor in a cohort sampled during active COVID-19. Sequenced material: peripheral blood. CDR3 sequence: CASSYARTGGKSSYEQYF. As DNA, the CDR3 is TGTGCCAGCAGTTATGCTCGGACAGGGGGAAAAAGCTCCTACGAGCAGTACTTC.